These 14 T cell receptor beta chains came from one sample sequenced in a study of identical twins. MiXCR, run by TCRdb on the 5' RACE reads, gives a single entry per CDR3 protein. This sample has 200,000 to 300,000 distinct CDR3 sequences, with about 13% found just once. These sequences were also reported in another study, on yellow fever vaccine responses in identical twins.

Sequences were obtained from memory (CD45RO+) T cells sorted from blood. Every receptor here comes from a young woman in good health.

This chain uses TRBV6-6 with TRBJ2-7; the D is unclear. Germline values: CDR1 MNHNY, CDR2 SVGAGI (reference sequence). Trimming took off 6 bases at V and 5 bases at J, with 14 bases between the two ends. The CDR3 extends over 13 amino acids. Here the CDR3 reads CASRGAGLDEQYF. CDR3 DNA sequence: TGTGCCAGCAGGGGCGCCGGCCTCGACGAGCAGTACTTC.

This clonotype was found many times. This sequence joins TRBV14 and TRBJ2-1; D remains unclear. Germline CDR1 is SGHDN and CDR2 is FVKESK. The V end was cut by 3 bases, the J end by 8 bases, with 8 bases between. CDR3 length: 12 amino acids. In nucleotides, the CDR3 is TGTGCCAGCAGCCACACTCTCGATGAGCAGTTCTTC. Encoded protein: CASSHTLDEQFF.

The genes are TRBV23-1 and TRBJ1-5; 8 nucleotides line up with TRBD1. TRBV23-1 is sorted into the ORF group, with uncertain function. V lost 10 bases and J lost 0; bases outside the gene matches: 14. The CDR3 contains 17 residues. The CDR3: CAIIRRDRTYSNQPQHF. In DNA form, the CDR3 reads TGCGCCATCATTCGGAGGGACAGGACTTATAGCAATCAGCCCCAGCATTTT.

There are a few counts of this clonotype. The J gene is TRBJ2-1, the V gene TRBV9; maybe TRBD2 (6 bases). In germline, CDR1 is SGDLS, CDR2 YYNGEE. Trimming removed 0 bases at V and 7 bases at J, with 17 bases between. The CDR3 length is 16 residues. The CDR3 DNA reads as TGTGCCAGCAGCGTAGATGAGGGGAGGTTCGTGAATGAGCAGTTCTTC. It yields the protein CASSVDEGRFVNEQFF.

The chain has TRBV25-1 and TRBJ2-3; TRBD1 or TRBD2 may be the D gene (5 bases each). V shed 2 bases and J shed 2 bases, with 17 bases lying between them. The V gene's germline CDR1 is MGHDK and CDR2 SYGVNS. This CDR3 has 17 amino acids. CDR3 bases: TGTGCCAGCAGTGAAATGGGACCACGAAAATCCACAGATACGCAGTATTTT. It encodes CASSEMGPRKSTDTQYF.

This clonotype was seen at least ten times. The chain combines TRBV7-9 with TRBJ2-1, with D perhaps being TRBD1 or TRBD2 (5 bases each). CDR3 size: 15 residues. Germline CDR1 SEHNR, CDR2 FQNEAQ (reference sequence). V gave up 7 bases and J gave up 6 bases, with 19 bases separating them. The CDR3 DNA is TGTGCCAGCAACTCACTAGGGCTAGGGGTCAATGAGCAGTTCTTC. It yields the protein CASNSLGLGVNEQFF.

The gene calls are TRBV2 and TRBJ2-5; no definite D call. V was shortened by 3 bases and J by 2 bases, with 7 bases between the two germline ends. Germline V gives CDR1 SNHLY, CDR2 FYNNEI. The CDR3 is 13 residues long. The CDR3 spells CASSDIGQETQYF. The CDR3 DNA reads TGTGCCAGCAGTGATATAGGACAAGAGACCCAGTACTTC.

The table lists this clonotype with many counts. The CDR3 spells CASSQISLGAGGYNEQFF. The CDR3 DNA sequence: TGTGCCAGCAGCCAAATTTCCCTGGGAGCGGGAGGCTACAATGAGCAGTTCTTC. The J gene is TRBJ2-1, the V gene TRBV3-1; 9 bases fit TRBD2. CDR1 and CDR2 (germline): LGHDT, YNNKEL (reference sequence). Germline trimming cut 2 bases from V and 3 bases from J; bases unmatched to any gene: 11. The CDR3 sequence is 18 residues long.

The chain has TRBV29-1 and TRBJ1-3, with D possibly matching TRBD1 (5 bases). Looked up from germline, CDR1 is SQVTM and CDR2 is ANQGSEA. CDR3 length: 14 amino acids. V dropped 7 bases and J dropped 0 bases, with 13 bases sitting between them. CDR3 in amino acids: CSAIDSRSGNTIYF. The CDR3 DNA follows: TGCAGCGCCATAGACAGTCGCTCTGGAAACACCATATATTTT. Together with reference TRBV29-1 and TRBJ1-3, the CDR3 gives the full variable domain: SAVISQKPSRDICQRGTSLTIQCQVDSQVTMMFWYRQQPGQSLTLIATANQGSEATYESGFVIDKFPISRPNLTFSTLTVSNMSPEDSSIYLCSAIDSRSGNTIYFGEGSWLTVV.

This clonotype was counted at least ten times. In DNA form, the CDR3 reads TGTGCCAGCAGCCTCCAGGGGTGGGCTTTCTTT. Its translation is CASSLQGWAFF. V and J are TRBV12-3 or TRBV12-4 and TRBJ1-1, with D tentatively TRBD1 (6 bases). Trimming took 6 bases from V and 11 from J, leaving 13 bases between them. The CDR3 runs 11 residues.

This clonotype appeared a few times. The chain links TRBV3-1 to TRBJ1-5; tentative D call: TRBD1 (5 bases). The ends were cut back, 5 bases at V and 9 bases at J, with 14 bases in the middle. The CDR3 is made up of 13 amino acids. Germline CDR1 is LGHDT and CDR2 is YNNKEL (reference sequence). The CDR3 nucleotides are TGTGCCAGCAGCAGAACAGGCCCGGGGCCCCAGCATTTT. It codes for CASSRTGPGPQHF. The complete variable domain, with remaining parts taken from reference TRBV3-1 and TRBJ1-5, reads DTAVSQTPKYLVTQMGNDKSIKCEQNLGHDTMYWYKQDSKKFLKIMFSYNNKELIINETVPNRFSPKSPDKAHLNLHINSLELGDSAVYFCASSRTGPGPQHFGDGTRLSIL.

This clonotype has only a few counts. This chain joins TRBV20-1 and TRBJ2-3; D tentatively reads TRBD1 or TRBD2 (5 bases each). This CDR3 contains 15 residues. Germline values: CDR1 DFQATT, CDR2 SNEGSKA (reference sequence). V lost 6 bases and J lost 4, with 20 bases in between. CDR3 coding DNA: TGCAGTGCGGAAGGGACCGTAGGTAGCCCAGATACGCAGTATTTT. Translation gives CSAEGTVGSPDTQYF.

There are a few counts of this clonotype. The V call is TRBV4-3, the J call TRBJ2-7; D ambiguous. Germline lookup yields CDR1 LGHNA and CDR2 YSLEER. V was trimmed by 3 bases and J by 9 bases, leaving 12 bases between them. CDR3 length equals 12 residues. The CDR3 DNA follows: TGCGCCAGCAGCCAGGGCCCTTCGACGCAGTACTTC. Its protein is CASSQGPSTQYF.

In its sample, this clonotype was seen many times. CDR3 in DNA: TGCGCCAGCAGAGGCCTCCGAGCCGATCAAGAGACCCAGTACTTC. Protein: CASRGLRADQETQYF. The chain links TRBV5-1 to TRBJ2-5; unclear D gene. Per the germline V gene, CDR1 is SGHRS and CDR2 is YFSETQ. The germline V and J ends were trimmed by 5 bases and 2 bases, with 16 bases remaining between them. This CDR3 spans 15 amino acids.